Below are 32 T cell receptor beta chains sequenced from a single sample in a study of blood T cell repertoires in COVID-19. Method: immunoSEQ multiplex PCR; TCRdb's copy keeps in-frame clones and lacks some. The sample shows about 250,000 clones, approximately 88% of them seen only once. The sequenced material came from PBMCs or T cells enriched from blood (not recorded which). These receptors were obtained from a woman aged 40 to 49 who had been exposed to COVID-19.

J is TRBJ1-2 and V is TRBV6-5; D possibly corresponds to TRBD1 (6 bases). Germline CDR1 reads MNHEY; CDR2 reads SVGAGI. V lost 2 bases to trimming and J lost 6 bases, with 10 bases between them. The CDR3 consists of 13 residues. CDR3 in amino acids: CASSYIQGDGYTF. The CDR3 bases are TGTGCCAGCAGTTACATACAGGGCGATGGCTACACCTTC.

Only a few counts were recorded for this clone. V usage is TRBV5-1 and J usage is TRBJ1-2; perhaps TRBD1 as D (6 bases). V was shortened by 4 bases and J by 14 bases, with 15 bases between the two germline ends. The CDR3 spans 11 residues. Looked up from germline, CDR1 is SGHRS and CDR2 is YFSETQ. The CDR3: CASSLRQEVTF. CDR3 nucleotides: TGCGCCAGCAGCCTGAGACAGGAGGTGACCTTC.

On this clone: This sample also contains other DNA sequences that code for the same CDR3. The J gene is TRBJ1-6, the V gene TRBV5-1; D remains ambiguous. V dropped 0 bases and J dropped 8 bases, with 6 bases sitting between them. Germline values: CDR1 SGHRS, CDR2 YFSETQ. The CDR3 is 13 amino acids. Here the CDR3 DNA reads TGCGCCAGCAGCTTGGCCCCGGATTCACCCCTCCACTTT. Protein sequence: CASSLAPDSPLHF.

This rearrangement joins TRBV18 to TRBJ2-7, with TRBD2 as a possible D gene (5 bases). This CDR3 spans 14 amino acids. Looked up from germline, CDR1 is KGHSH and CDR2 is LQKENI. The germline V and J ends were trimmed by 0 bases and 3 bases, with 9 bases remaining between them. The CDR3 is CASSPPRVGYEQYF. CDR3 DNA: TGTGCCAGCTCACCACCGAGGGTAGGCTACGAGCAGTACTTC.

The chain links TRBV20-1 to TRBJ2-1, with TRBD1 identical over 7 bases. The length of the CDR3 is 11 residues. From germline, CDR1 is DFQATT and CDR2 SNEGSKA (reference sequence). The junction had 5 bases not matched to a gene; V was cut back by 6 bases and J by 9 bases. The CDR3 nucleotides are TGCAGTGCAGACGACAGGGTTGAGCAGTTCTTC. Its translation is CSADDRVEQFF.

The J gene is TRBJ2-1, the V gene TRBV5-1, with 7 bases that match TRBD1. The V gene end was trimmed by 3 bases and the J gene end by 7 bases; junction bases not matched to a gene: 13. This CDR3 spans 16 amino acids. Germline CDR1 SGHRS, CDR2 YFSETQ. DNA of the CDR3: TGCGCCAGCAGCTATTATACAGGGGCGCAGGGTAATGAGCAGTTCTTC. It translates to CASSYYTGAQGNEQFF. Using reference TRBV5-1 and TRBJ2-1 for the parts outside the CDR3, the full variable domain is KAGVTQTPRYLIKTRGQQVTLSCSPISGHRSVSWYQQTPGQGLQFLFEYFSETQRNKGNFPGRFSGRQFSNSRSEMNVSTLELGDSALYLCASSYYTGAQGNEQFFGPGTRLTVL.

The chain is built from TRBV7-9 and TRBJ1-3; the D is unclear. Germline V lookup: CDR1 SEHNR, CDR2 FQNEAQ (reference sequence). V dropped 5 bases and J dropped 11 bases, with 13 bases sitting between them. The CDR3 runs to 12 residues. This CDR3 is CASSHTFAPIYF. Written as DNA, the CDR3 is TGTGCCAGCAGCCATACTTTCGCCCCCATATATTTT.

This chain joins TRBV6-5 and TRBJ1-1; no firm D call. The CDR3 length is 14 residues. V lost 4 bases, J lost 4 bases, and 13 bases lay in between. From germline, CDR1 is MNHEY and CDR2 SVGAGI. CDR3 DNA sequence: TGTGCCAGCAGTTTTCACCCGGGTCGCACTGAAGCTTTCTTT. Its translation: CASSFHPGRTEAFF.

The J gene is TRBJ1-6, the V gene TRBV6-2 or TRBV6-3; 9 bases agree with TRBD1. V was pared by 5 bases and J by 9 bases, with 8 bases of the junction left unmatched. The germline V gene has CDR1 MNHEY and CDR2 SVGEGT. This CDR3 contains 15 residues. The CDR3 region is CASSQNRGRGSPLHF. In nucleotides, the CDR3 is TGTGCCAGCAGTCAAAACAGGGGGCGAGGTTCACCCCTCCACTTT.

The genes are TRBV6-5 and TRBJ1-2, with a weak D call TRBD1 (5 bases). V lost 5 bases, J lost 5 bases, and 18 bases lay in between. CDR1 is MNHEY, CDR2 SVGAGI, per germline. This CDR3 has 15 residues. DNA for the CDR3: TGTGCCAGCAGTCAGCGGGGGGACGGAGGGTATGGCTACACCTTC. Translated: CASSQRGDGGYGYTF.

CDR3 protein: CASSYPGTGNNSPLHF. As DNA, the CDR3 is TGTGCCAGCAGTTACCCCGGGACAGGGAATAATTCACCCCTCCACTTT. V is TRBV6-5 and J is TRBJ1-6; 9 nucleotides align to TRBD1. Per the germline V gene, CDR1 is MNHEY and CDR2 is SVGAGI. The length of the CDR3 is 16 residues. The junction had 4 bases not matched to a gene; V was cut back by 2 bases and J by 5 bases.

J is TRBJ2-7 and V is TRBV7-3; 8 nucleotides align to TRBD1. Trimming removed 6 bases from V and 5 bases from J; junction bases left unmatched: 6. CDR1 and CDR2 (germline): SGHTA, FQGTGA. This CDR3 has 13 amino acids. CDR3: CASSRQGSNEQYF. CDR3 nucleotides: TGTGCCAGCAGTAGACAGGGGAGCAACGAGCAGTACTTC.

The chain joins TRBV27 to TRBJ1-5; tentative D call: TRBD1 (6 bases). Germline V gives CDR1 MNHEY, CDR2 SMNVEV (reference sequence). This CDR3 spans 14 amino acids. V lost 5 bases and J lost 3, with 11 bases in between. The DNA for the CDR3 is TGTGCCAGCAGTCTCCAGGGGTTCAATCAGCCCCAGCATTTT. Translation: CASSLQGFNQPQHF.

V and J are TRBV10-2 and TRBJ2-1; 11 bases line up with TRBD2. Germline CDR1 reads WSHSY; CDR2 reads SAAADI. The CDR3 consists of 18 residues. V was clipped by 0 bases and J by 8 bases; unmatched bases: 12. CDR3 region: CASSESPSTSGEGYEQFF. The CDR3 nucleotides read TGCGCCAGCAGTGAGTCCCCTTCGACTAGCGGGGAAGGCTATGAGCAGTTCTTC.

This chain joins TRBV4-2 and TRBJ1-5, with D possibly being TRBD1 (5 bases). The V end was cut by 4 bases, the J end by 6 bases, with 19 bases between. Looked up from germline, CDR1 is LGHNA and CDR2 is YNFKEQ. This CDR3 comprises 16 residues. DNA of the CDR3: TGTGCCAGCAGCCCACTTGCGGGGGGATCCCCTCAGCCCCAGCATTTT. As protein: CASSPLAGGSPQPQHF.

The chain links TRBV25-1 to TRBJ1-2, with D unclear. This CDR3 region has 11 residues. Germline-derived CDR1 and CDR2 are MGHDK and SYGVNS. V gave up 4 bases and J gave up 5 bases, with 5 bases separating them. CDR3 amino acids: CASSGLYGYTF. The DNA for the CDR3 is TGTGCCAGCAGTGGTCTATATGGCTACACCTTC.

The chain carries TRBV6-5 and TRBJ2-3, with a possible D match to TRBD2 (7 bases). The CDR3 contains 15 residues. Per the germline V gene, CDR1 is MNHEY and CDR2 is SVGAGI. V was pared by 4 bases and J by 2 bases, with 13 bases between. CDR3 DNA sequence: TGTGCCAGCAGTTCGGGCGGGGGCTACACAGATACGCAGTATTTT. Translated, it gives CASSSGGGYTDTQYF.

The chain uses TRBV9 and TRBJ1-3; D gene unclear. Trimming removed 7 bases from V and 0 bases from J, with 14 bases in between. In germline, CDR1 is SGDLS, CDR2 YYNGEE. The CDR3 covers 15 residues. CDR3 nucleotides: TGTGCCAGCTCACCCGACGGGTACTCTGGAAACACCATATATTTT. Translated: CASSPDGYSGNTIYF.

The chain couples TRBV28 to TRBJ2-1; D is perhaps TRBD1 (5 bases). Germline V gene lookup returns CDR1 MDHEN and CDR2 SYDVKM. With 3 bases removed from V and 7 bases from J, the gap between germline ends came to 16 bases. This CDR3 is 15 amino acids long. The CDR3 DNA reads TGTGCCAGCAGTTTCCAGGGCTCCCCTAGGAATGAGCAGTTCTTC. Amino acid sequence: CASSFQGSPRNEQFF. The entire variable domain, with the rest obtained from reference TRBV28 and TRBJ2-1, is as follows: DVKVTQSSRYLVKRTGEKVFLECVQDMDHENMFWYRQDPGLGLRLIYFSYDVKMKEKGDIPEGYSVSREKKERFSLILESASTNQTSMYLCASSFQGSPRNEQFFGPGTRLTVL.

The genes are TRBV9 and TRBJ2-2; 7 nucleotides agree with TRBD2. V lost 0 bases to trimming and J lost 5 bases; unmatched junction nucleotides: 1. The germline V gene has CDR1 SGDLS and CDR2 YYNGEE. This CDR3 has 14 amino acids. The CDR3 region is CASSVGGGTGELFF. CDR3 DNA sequence: TGTGCCAGCAGCGTAGGGGGAGGGACCGGGGAGCTGTTTTTT.

The chain has TRBV29-1 and TRBJ2-5, with D unclear. V lost 4 bases, J lost 4 bases, and 13 bases lay in between. Germline loops: CDR1 SQVTM, CDR2 ANQGSEA. The CDR3 consists of 13 residues. CDR3: CSVGAPSRETQYF. The DNA for the CDR3 is TGCAGCGTTGGGGCGCCCTCCAGAGAGACCCAGTACTTC.

V and J are TRBV4-3 and TRBJ1-2, with TRBD1 matching 8 bases. CDR3 size: 15 residues. V was clipped by 0 bases and J by 4 bases; unmatched bases: 4. CDR1 and CDR2 (germline): LGHNA, YSLEER. The CDR3 here is CASSQEIQGAYGYTF. The CDR3 DNA is TGCGCCAGCAGCCAAGAAATTCAGGGGGCCTATGGCTACACCTTC.

The J gene is TRBJ1-1, the V gene TRBV12-3 or TRBV12-4; D is ambiguous. The CDR3 runs to 11 residues. V dropped 4 bases and J dropped 10 bases, with 10 bases sitting between them. This CDR3 reads CASSSQRAAFF. The CDR3 DNA reads TGTGCCAGCAGTTCCCAGCGCGCAGCTTTCTTT.

V gene TRBV19 combines with J gene TRBJ1-1; TRBD1 matches 9 bases. The CDR3 consists of 13 residues. CDR1 is LNHDA and CDR2 is SQIVND in the germline V gene (reference sequence). The ends lost 7 bases at V and 4 bases at J; junction bases unmatched: 4. The DNA for the CDR3 is TGTGCCAGTAACGACAGGGGGGGCACTGAAGCTTTCTTT. Translating gives CASNDRGGTEAFF.

This chain connects TRBV5-1 to TRBJ1-3; D uncertain. Between the trimmed V and J ends, which lost 4 bases and 1 base, there was a span of 9 bases. The germline V gene encodes CDR1 SGHRS and CDR2 YFSETQ. The CDR3 is 14 amino acids. The CDR3 DNA follows: TGCGCCAGCAGCACCGGAGCTTCTGGAAACACCATATATTTT. This sequence encodes CASSTGASGNTIYF.

This chain joins TRBV5-1 and TRBJ1-2, with 7 bases identical to TRBD1. The CDR3 sequence is 13 residues long. Looked up from germline, CDR1 is SGHRS and CDR2 is YFSETQ. With 6 bases clipped from V and 3 bases from J, the junction kept 5 bases outside the gene matches. This CDR3 is CASTKTGDYGYTF. The CDR3 nucleotides read TGCGCCAGCACCAAAACAGGGGACTATGGCTACACCTTC.

V is TRBV25-1 and J is TRBJ2-5; 7 positions agree with TRBD1. The CDR3 covers 15 residues. V gave up 6 bases and J gave up 2 bases; unmatched junction bases: 9. Germline CDR1 is MGHDK and CDR2 is SYGVNS. This chain's CDR3 is CASRALGTAQETQYF. CDR3 nucleotides: TGTGCCAGCAGGGCCCTCGGGACAGCGCAAGAGACCCAGTACTTC.

The V and J genes are TRBV27 and TRBJ1-4, with D tentatively TRBD1 (5 bases). Trimming took 1 base from V and 2 from J, leaving 11 bases between them. Per the germline V gene, CDR1 is MNHEY and CDR2 is SMNVEV (reference sequence). The CDR3 is 16 amino acids. The CDR3 spells CASSLLGEGTNEKLFF. The CDR3 DNA sequence: TGTGCCAGCAGTTTATTAGGGGAAGGGACTAATGAAAAACTGTTTTTT.

The chain uses TRBV9 and TRBJ1-6; 7 bases fit TRBD1. The CDR3 length is 16 residues. V was pared by 3 bases and J by 7 bases, with 10 bases of the junction left unmatched. The germline V gene encodes CDR1 SGDLS and CDR2 YYNGEE. CDR3 DNA sequence: TGTGCCAGCAGCGGACCTTGGGACAGAGCGAATTCACCCCTCCACTTT. It encodes CASSGPWDRANSPLHF.

As for this clone: One end of the junction does not line up with germline, which may come from a read error. J is TRBJ2-3 and V is TRBV7-7; 8 positions agree with TRBD2. CDR1 and CDR2 from the germline V gene are SSHAT and FNYEAQ (reference sequence). This CDR3 region has 16 residues. The CDR3 loop reads CASSLDRAGGTDTQYF. CDR3 sequence (DNA): TGTGCTAGCAGCTTAGACCGAGCGGGAGGCACAGATACGCAGTATTTT. The variable domain in full, with the rest retrieved from reference TRBV7-7 and TRBJ2-3, is GAGVSQSPRYKVTKRGQDVTLRCDPISSHATLYWYQQALGQGPEFLTYFNYEAQPDKSGLPSDRFSAERPEGSISTLTIQRTEQRDSAMYRCASSLDRAGGTDTQYFGPGTRLTVL.

The chain is built from TRBV5-8 and TRBJ1-5, with D perhaps TRBD1 (5 bases). This CDR3 is 13 amino acids long. Trimming stripped 1 base from V and 8 bases from J, with 10 bases between. CDR1 and CDR2 (germline): SGHTS, YDEGEE. CDR3 DNA sequence: TGTGCCAGCAGCTTGAGGGGTGTTAAGCCCCAGCATTTT. Protein sequence: CASSLRGVKPQHF.

The chain couples TRBV7-2 to TRBJ1-5; D is ambiguous. The CDR3 is 15 residues long. The V gene lost 7 bases and the J gene lost 2 bases, with 15 bases spanning the gap. CDR1 and CDR2 from the germline V gene are SGHTA and FQGNSA. The CDR3 nucleotides read TGTGCCAGCAATCCCGGAGGGTTAGGCAATCAGCCCCAGCATTTT. Encoded protein: CASNPGGLGNQPQHF.